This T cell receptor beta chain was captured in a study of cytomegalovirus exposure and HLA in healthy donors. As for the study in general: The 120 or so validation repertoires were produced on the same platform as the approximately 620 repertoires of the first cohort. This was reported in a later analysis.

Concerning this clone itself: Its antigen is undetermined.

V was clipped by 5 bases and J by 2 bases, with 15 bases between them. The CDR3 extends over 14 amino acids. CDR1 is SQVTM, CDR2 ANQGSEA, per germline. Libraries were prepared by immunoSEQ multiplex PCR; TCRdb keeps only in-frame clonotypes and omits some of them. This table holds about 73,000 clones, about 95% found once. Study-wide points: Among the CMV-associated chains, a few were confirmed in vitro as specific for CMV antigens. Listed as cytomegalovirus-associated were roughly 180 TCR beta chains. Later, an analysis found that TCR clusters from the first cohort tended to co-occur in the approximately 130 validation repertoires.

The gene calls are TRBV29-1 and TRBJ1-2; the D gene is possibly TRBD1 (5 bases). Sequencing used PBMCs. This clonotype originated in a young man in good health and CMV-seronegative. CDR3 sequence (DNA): TGCAGCGTTCGCGGGGCGGGGGAAAACTATGGCTACACCTTC. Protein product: CSVRGAGENYGYTF.